A single sample gave rise to the 32 T cell receptor beta chains below, sequenced in a study of T cell clones after liver transplantation. The method was immunoSEQ multiplex PCR; TCRdb's version includes in-frame clones alone and lacks a portion of them. This sample has 95,000 to 110,000 clones; around 86% occur once, and the top ten carry around 0.94%. The specimen was CD4+ T cells from blood, collected before liver transplant. All receptors derive from a human donor who received a liver transplant.

There are a few counts of this clone. V is TRBV28 and J is TRBJ2-7; tentatively, D is TRBD1 (5 bases). CDR1 and CDR2 from the germline V gene are MDHEN and SYDVKM. V dropped 10 bases and J dropped 5 bases, with 12 bases sitting between them. This CDR3 has 11 amino acids. CDR3 DNA sequence: TGTGCCACAAGACAGAACCACGAGCAGTACTTC. It translates to CATRQNHEQYF.

This clone was observed a single time. The chain uses TRBV27 and TRBJ1-2; D call uncertain. Germline values: CDR1 MNHEY, CDR2 SMNVEV (reference sequence). V was shortened by 7 bases and J by 4 bases, with 13 bases between the two germline ends. The CDR3 is 13 residues long. CDR3 sequence (DNA): TGTGCCAGCAAGGCTCCGGATACCTATGGCTACACCTTC. It codes for CASKAPDTYGYTF.

The chain is built from TRBV7-2 and TRBJ1-1; D is undetermined. CDR3 size: 14 residues. Deletions cut 5 bases from V and 2 bases from J, with 12 bases between. Germline V gene sequence: CDR1 SGHTA, CDR2 FQGNSA. The CDR3 region is CASSGRQINTEAFF. CDR3 sequence (DNA): TGTGCCAGCAGCGGGAGACAAATAAACACTGAAGCTTTCTTT.

V and J are TRBV7-2 and TRBJ1-5; D is uncertain. Germline assignment: CDR1 SGHTA and CDR2 FQGNSA. The CDR3 loop spans 13 amino acids. The V end was cut by 3 bases, the J end by 8 bases, with 11 bases between. The CDR3 DNA reads TGTGCCAGCAGCTTCGGAAGTTCGGAGCCCCAGCATTTT. This encodes CASSFGSSEPQHF. Supplemented by reference TRBV7-2 and TRBJ1-5, the full variable domain reads GAGVSQSPSNKVTEKGKDVELRCDPISGHTALYWYRQSLGQGLEFLIYFQGNSAPDKSGLPSDRFSAERTGGSVSTLTIQRTQQEDSAVYLCASSFGSSEPQHFGDGTRLSIL.

The rearrangement uses TRBV7-2 and TRBJ1-1, with D possibly being TRBD1 (5 bases). Germline V gene data show CDR1 as SGHTA and CDR2 as FQGNSA. The CDR3 loop spans 17 amino acids. V lost 3 bases and J lost 2, with 19 bases in between. CDR3 coding DNA: TGTGCCAGCAGCTTTCCTGCCCGAGGGGCGGCTAACACTGAAGCTTTCTTT. Protein: CASSFPARGAANTEAFF.

V gene TRBV9 combines with J gene TRBJ2-1; D ambiguous. Germline V gene sequence: CDR1 SGDLS, CDR2 YYNGEE. V was pared by 3 bases and J by 9 bases, with 10 bases between. CDR3 length: 12 residues. CDR3 amino acids: CASSAPWGEQFF. CDR3 DNA: TGTGCCAGCAGCGCTCCTTGGGGTGAGCAGTTCTTC.

The genes are TRBV6-5 and TRBJ1-6; TRBD1 matches 8 bases. Losses at the gene ends were 0 bases for V and 8 bases for J; bases not matched to a gene: 3. Germline CDR1 is MNHEY and CDR2 is SVGAGI. The CDR3 covers 15 residues. Here the CDR3 DNA reads TGTGCCAGCAGTTACTCGGGACAGGATTATTCACCCCTCCACTTT. Its protein product is CASSYSGQDYSPLHF.

The chain recombines TRBV6-6 with TRBJ1-3, with 7 bases lining up with TRBD1. The CDR3 is 16 residues long. With 2 bases clipped from V and 0 bases from J, the junction kept 4 bases outside the gene matches. CDR1 is MNHNY and CDR2 is SVGAGI in the germline V gene (reference sequence). This chain's CDR3 is CASSYPQGNSGNTIYF. The CDR3 DNA reads as TGTGCCAGCAGTTACCCACAGGGGAACTCTGGAAACACCATATATTTT.

The chain recombines TRBV7-9 with TRBJ2-2; D is tentatively TRBD1 or TRBD2 (5 bases each). V lost 5 bases, J lost 1 base, and 14 bases lay in between. The CDR3 contains 16 residues. The germline V gene has CDR1 SEHNR and CDR2 FQNEAQ (reference sequence). This chain's CDR3 is CASSPDGGGNTGELFF. The CDR3 DNA reads as TGTGCCAGCAGCCCCGACGGTGGGGGGAACACCGGGGAGCTGTTTTTT. The variable domain in full, with the rest retrieved from reference TRBV7-9 and TRBJ2-2, is DTGVSQNPRHKITKRGQNVTFRCDPISEHNRLYWYRQTLGQGPEFLTYFQNEAQLEKSRLLSDRFSAERPKGSFSTLEIQRTEQGDSAMYLCASSPDGGGNTGELFFGEGSRLTVL.

The V call is TRBV27, the J call TRBJ2-1; 9 bases fit TRBD1. Looked up from germline, CDR1 is MNHEY and CDR2 is SMNVEV (reference sequence). The length of the CDR3 is 16 residues. V gave up 8 bases and J gave up 5 bases; unmatched junction bases: 13. The CDR3 DNA reads TGTGCCAGCTCCACCCTAGCGCGGACAGGGGACAATGAGCAGTTCTTC. Protein product: CASSTLARTGDNEQFF.

The chain joins TRBV5-1 to TRBJ2-1; 11 nucleotides line up with TRBD2. After removal of 1 base from V and 9 bases from J, the junction contained 6 bases not matched to a gene. This CDR3 is built from 15 residues. Germline-derived CDR1 and CDR2 are SGHRS and YFSETQ. The chain's CDR3 is CASSLNSGGAGEQFF. CDR3 nucleotides: TGCGCCAGCAGCTTGAATAGCGGGGGGGCCGGTGAGCAGTTCTTC.

The genes are TRBV5-4 and TRBJ1-1; D is unclear. Trimming removed 3 bases from V and 3 bases from J, with 18 bases in between. Germline values: CDR1 SGHNT, CDR2 YYREEE (reference sequence). The CDR3 is 16 residues long. The CDR3, as DNA: TGTGCCAGCAGCTCCCCCGACGGGTCGAGGCACACTGAAGCTTTCTTT. Protein product: CASSSPDGSRHTEAFF.

This sequence joins TRBV6-1 and TRBJ2-7, with 11 nucleotides matching TRBD1. J lost 2 bases, V lost 4 bases, and 4 bases had no gene match. Germline values: CDR1 MNHNS, CDR2 SASEGT. This CDR3 has 15 amino acids. Here the CDR3 reads CASSARTGGAYEQYF. The CDR3 region has the DNA TGTGCCAGCAGTGCCAGGACAGGGGGCGCCTACGAGCAGTACTTC.

The chain employs TRBV4-2 and TRBJ1-5, with D unresolved. This CDR3 has 15 residues. The V gene's germline CDR1 is LGHNA and CDR2 YNFKEQ. Trimming shortened V by 0 bases and J by 6 bases, and 12 bases separated the two germline ends. The CDR3 DNA follows: TGTGCCAGCAGCCAAGATCGCAGTAGGAGTCAGCCCCAGCATTTT. The encoded protein is CASSQDRSRSQPQHF.

The rearrangement joins TRBV7-5 to TRBJ2-1; TRBD2 is the table's D call, not checked against the DNA. TRBV7-5 is noted as a pseudogene. The CDR3 spans 13 residues. CDR3 nucleotide sequence: TGTGTCAGAAGCTTAGAACTCAACAATGAGCAGTTCTTC. Translated, it gives CVRSLELNNEQFF.

The gene calls are TRBV6-1 and TRBJ1-4; a possible D gene is TRBD1 (5 bases). The V end was cut by 3 bases, the J end by 8 bases, with 7 bases between. The germline gives CDR1 MNHNS, CDR2 SASEGT. There are 12 residues in the CDR3. This CDR3 is CASSEWGEKLFF. CDR3 nucleotides: TGTGCCAGCAGTGAGTGGGGGGAAAAACTGTTTTTT.

DNA for the CDR3: TGTGCCAGCAGCGTAGCTCAATCTTTCTCTGGAAACACCATATATTTT. It is translated as CASSVAQSFSGNTIYF. J is TRBJ1-3 and V is TRBV9; D uncertain. Germline V gives CDR1 SGDLS, CDR2 YYNGEE. This CDR3 contains 16 residues. Trimming removed 0 bases at V and 0 bases at J, with 10 bases between.

The rearrangement links TRBV19 to TRBJ1-5; 7 bases map to TRBD1. CDR1 is LNHDA and CDR2 is SQIVND in the germline V gene (reference sequence). V shed 1 base and J 7 bases; nucleotides not matched to a gene: 4. The CDR3 has 14 residues. The CDR3 spells CASSIARGGQPQHF. CDR3 sequence (DNA): TGTGCCAGTAGTATAGCCAGGGGGGGCCAGCCCCAGCATTTT.

The chain is built from TRBV27 and TRBJ2-1, with 13 bases identical to TRBD2. From germline, CDR1 is MNHEY and CDR2 SMNVEV (reference sequence). The CDR3 is made up of 16 amino acids. J lost 6 bases, V lost 1 base, and 3 bases had no gene match. For the CDR3, the DNA is TGTGCCAGCAGTTTATTGGGACTAGCGGGGTTCAATGAGCAGTTCTTC. It specifies CASSLLGLAGFNEQFF.

The V gene is TRBV6-6, the J gene TRBJ1-5; 9 nucleotides match TRBD1. Germline CDR1 reads MNHNY; CDR2 reads SVGAGI (reference sequence). The CDR3 runs 14 residues. J gave up 4 bases and V 4 bases, and 2 bases lay outside the gene matches. CDR3 in DNA: TGTGCCAGCAGTTGGGACAGGGCTAATCAGCCCCAGCATTTT. This gives the protein CASSWDRANQPQHF.

This chain uses TRBV14 with TRBJ1-6; D is uncertain. The V gene lost 0 bases and the J gene lost 7 bases, with 10 bases spanning the gap. The CDR3 sequence is 15 residues long. Germline V gives CDR1 SGHDN, CDR2 FVKESK. The CDR3 here is CASSQDSPPNSPLHF. CDR3 nucleotides: TGTGCCAGCAGCCAAGATTCCCCCCCAAATTCACCCCTCCACTTT.

The V gene is TRBV11-2, the J gene TRBJ1-5; D unclear. V lost 2 bases and J 11 bases, leaving 13 bases between the germline ends. Germline V gene sequence: CDR1 SGHAT, CDR2 FQNNGV. This CDR3 has 13 amino acids. The CDR3 reads CASSLTTGRSQHF. CDR3 DNA: TGTGCCAGCAGCTTAACGACGGGTCGGTCCCAGCATTTT.

This clone was observed a few times. Other nucleotide sequences in the sample specify the same CDR3. The chain combines TRBV7-9 with TRBJ2-7; D is tentatively TRBD1 or TRBD2 (5 bases each). The CDR3 length is 15 residues. V lost 5 bases and J 2 bases, leaving 16 bases between the germline ends. Germline CDR1 SEHNR, CDR2 FQNEAQ (reference sequence). CDR3 nucleotides: TGTGCCAGCAGCCCGAGGGACCTGCCAACCTACGAGCAGTACTTC. This gives the protein CASSPRDLPTYEQYF. The full variable domain, its missing parts supplied by reference TRBV7-9 and TRBJ2-7, is DTGVSQNPRHKITKRGQNVTFRCDPISEHNRLYWYRQTLGQGPEFLTYFQNEAQLEKSRLLSDRFSAERPKGSFSTLEIQRTEQGDSAMYLCASSPRDLPTYEQYFGPGTRLTVT.

V and J are TRBV18 and TRBJ2-2; 11 bases are a match to TRBD1. J lost 6 bases, V lost 3 bases, and 9 bases had no gene match. There are 17 residues in the CDR3. Germline V gene lookup returns CDR1 KGHSH and CDR2 LQKENI. CDR3 DNA: TGTGCCAGCTCACCGCGGATAGGACAGGGGGCTTCCGGGGAGCTGTTTTTT. Its translation is CASSPRIGQGASGELFF.

The chain couples TRBV5-1 to TRBJ1-1, with a tentative D call TRBD1 (5 bases). The V gene's germline CDR1 is SGHRS and CDR2 YFSETQ. V shed 0 bases and J shed 0 bases, with 12 bases lying between them. The CDR3 consists of 16 residues. The CDR3 region is CASSLAGRGMNTEAFF. The DNA for the CDR3 is TGCGCCAGCAGCTTGGCTGGGAGGGGAATGAACACTGAAGCTTTCTTT.

This chain joins TRBV27 and TRBJ1-2; a possible D gene is TRBD1 (6 bases). The CDR3 contains 16 residues. The germline V and J ends were trimmed by 3 bases and 6 bases, with 20 bases remaining between them. Looked up from germline, CDR1 is MNHEY and CDR2 is SMNVEV (reference sequence). CDR3 amino acids: CASSLGARPYGDGYTF. CDR3 sequence (DNA): TGTGCCAGCAGTTTGGGGGCAAGGCCGTATGGGGATGGCTACACCTTC.

The table lists this clone with a count of one. V usage is TRBV5-1 and J usage is TRBJ1-1; the D gene is possibly TRBD1 (6 bases). The V end lost 3 bases, the J end lost 0 bases, and 12 bases lay between the germline ends. The CDR3 contains 15 residues. Germline CDR1 is SGHRS and CDR2 is YFSETQ. For the CDR3, the DNA is TGCGCCAGCAGCTACCCGGGACAAATGAACACTGAAGCTTTCTTT. The encoded protein is CASSYPGQMNTEAFF.

V is TRBV2 and J is TRBJ1-1; 8 nucleotides align to TRBD1. V lost 4 bases, J lost 0 bases, and 4 bases stayed unmatched. CDR3 length: 15 residues. Germline loops: CDR1 SNHLY, CDR2 FYNNEI. CDR3 nucleotide sequence: TGTGCCAGCAGTGTCCGGGACAGGATGAACACTGAAGCTTTCTTT. Translated: CASSVRDRMNTEAFF.

V usage is TRBV2 and J usage is TRBJ1-1, with D perhaps TRBD1 (5 bases). This CDR3 has 13 residues. V was clipped by 10 bases and J by 4 bases, with 16 bases between them. Germline loops: CDR1 SNHLY, CDR2 FYNNEI. The CDR3 protein is CATQGPVATEAFF. Here the CDR3 DNA reads TGTGCCACCCAGGGCCCGGTGGCCACTGAAGCTTTCTTT.

The rearrangement joins TRBV10-3 to TRBJ2-5, with 8 bases matching TRBD1. V shed 4 bases, J shed 6 bases, and the junction held 7 bases outside the gene matches. Germline V CDR1 and CDR2: ENHRY, SYGVKD. The CDR3 is made up of 14 amino acids. This chain's CDR3 is CAISADRDQKTQYF. The CDR3, as DNA: TGTGCCATCAGTGCGGACAGGGACCAGAAGACCCAGTACTTC.

This sequence joins TRBV30 and TRBJ1-4, with D hard to call. V dropped 2 bases and J dropped 3 bases, with 7 bases sitting between them. The CDR3 spans 13 residues. Germline loops: CDR1 GTSNPN, CDR2 SVGIG (reference sequence). For the CDR3, the DNA is TGTGCCTGGAGTTCTAGCCCTAATGAAAAACTGTTTTTT. This translates into CAWSSSPNEKLFF.

The V call is TRBV27, the J call TRBJ2-1, with 7 bases aligning to TRBD1. Germline CDR1 MNHEY, CDR2 SMNVEV (reference sequence). Trimming removed 5 bases from V and 10 bases from J; junction bases left unmatched: 8. CDR3 size: 13 residues. The CDR3 reads CASSTTGYREQFF. The DNA of the CDR3 is TGTGCCAGCAGTACGACAGGGTACCGGGAGCAGTTCTTC.